This TCR beta chain was recovered during a study of T cell repertoires in cytomegalovirus infection. The wider study: Public TCR beta signatures marked donors with CMV infection and the matching HLA.

Remarks on this clonotype: What it binds is not known.

Findings and caveats of the study: Accumulated public TCR beta family frequency recognized individuals carrying CMV together with the relevant HLA. Ex vivo responses were dominated by HLA-C-restricted CMV-specific TCR beta clonotypes.

One entry per CDR3 protein results from TCRdb running MiXCR on the reads. The sample has about 920,000 distinct CDR3 sequences, around 30% seen once; the top ten hold about 14%. Germline-derived CDR1 and CDR2 are SGHRS and YFSETQ. After removal of 2 bases from V and 4 bases from J, the junction contained 11 bases not matched to a gene. The CDR3 totals 16 residues. The material sequenced was cultured CD8+ T cells from PBMCs, taken from culture after CMV antigen stimulation. The receptor was derived from a human donor in good health (CMV status not recorded). Some clones in this sample may be carry-over from other donors' samples. The chain has TRBV5-1 and TRBJ1-2; 7 nucleotides agree with TRBD1. CDR3 region: CASSLVGQTHTYGYTF. The CDR3 nucleotides are TGCGCCAGCAGCTTAGTGGGACAGACGCACACCTATGGCTACACCTTC.